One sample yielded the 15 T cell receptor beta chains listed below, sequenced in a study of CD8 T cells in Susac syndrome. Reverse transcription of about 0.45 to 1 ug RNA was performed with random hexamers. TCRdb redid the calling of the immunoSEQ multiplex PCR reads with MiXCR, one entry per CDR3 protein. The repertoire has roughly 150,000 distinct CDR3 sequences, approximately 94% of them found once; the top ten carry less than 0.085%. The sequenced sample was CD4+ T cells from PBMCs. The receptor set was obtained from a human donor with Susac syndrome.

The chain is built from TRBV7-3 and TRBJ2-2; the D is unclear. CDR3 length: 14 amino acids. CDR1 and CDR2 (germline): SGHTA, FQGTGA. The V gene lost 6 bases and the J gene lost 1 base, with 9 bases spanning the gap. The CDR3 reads CASSPSLNTGELFF. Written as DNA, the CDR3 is TGTGCCAGCAGTCCGAGCCTGAACACCGGGGAGCTGTTTTTT.

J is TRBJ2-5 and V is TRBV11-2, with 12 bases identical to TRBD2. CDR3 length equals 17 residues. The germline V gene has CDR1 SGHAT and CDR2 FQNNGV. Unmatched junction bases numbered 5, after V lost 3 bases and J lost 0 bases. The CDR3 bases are TGTGCCAGCAGCTTTGGACTAGCGGGGACGTACCAAGAGACCCAGTACTTC. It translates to CASSFGLAGTYQETQYF.

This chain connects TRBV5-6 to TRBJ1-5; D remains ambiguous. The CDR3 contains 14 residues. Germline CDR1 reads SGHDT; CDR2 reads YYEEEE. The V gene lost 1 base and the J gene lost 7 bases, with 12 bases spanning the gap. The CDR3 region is CASSLQGGRQPQHF. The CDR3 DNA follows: TGTGCCAGCAGCTTGCAAGGAGGGAGACAGCCCCAGCATTTT.

The CDR3 loop reads CASSQTQGTNYGYTF. CDR3 nucleotides: TGTGCCAGCAGCCAAACGCAGGGAACTAACTATGGCTACACCTTC. This chain uses TRBV4-2 with TRBJ1-2, with D possibly TRBD1 on 5 matching bases. The CDR3 covers 15 residues. With 2 bases removed from V and 0 bases from J, the gap between germline ends came to 10 bases. Germline assignment: CDR1 LGHNA and CDR2 YNFKEQ.

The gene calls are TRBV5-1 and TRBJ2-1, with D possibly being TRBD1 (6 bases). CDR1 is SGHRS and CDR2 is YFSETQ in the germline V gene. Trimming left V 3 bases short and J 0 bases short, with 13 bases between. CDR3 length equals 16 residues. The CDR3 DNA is TGCGCCAGCAGCTCAGGACAGACAAACTCCTACAATGAGCAGTTCTTC. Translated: CASSSGQTNSYNEQFF.

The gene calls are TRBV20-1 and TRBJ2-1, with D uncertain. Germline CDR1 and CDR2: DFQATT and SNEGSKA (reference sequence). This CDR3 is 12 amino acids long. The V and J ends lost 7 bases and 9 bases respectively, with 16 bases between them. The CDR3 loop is CSGIPRSREQFF. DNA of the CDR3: TGCAGTGGTATTCCTAGATCTCGTGAGCAGTTCTTC.

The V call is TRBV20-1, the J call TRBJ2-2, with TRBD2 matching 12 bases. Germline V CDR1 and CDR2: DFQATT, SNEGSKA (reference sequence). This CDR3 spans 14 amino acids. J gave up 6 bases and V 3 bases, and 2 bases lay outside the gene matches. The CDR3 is CSARTSGSAGELFF. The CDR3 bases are TGCAGTGCTAGGACTAGCGGGAGTGCCGGGGAGCTGTTTTTT.

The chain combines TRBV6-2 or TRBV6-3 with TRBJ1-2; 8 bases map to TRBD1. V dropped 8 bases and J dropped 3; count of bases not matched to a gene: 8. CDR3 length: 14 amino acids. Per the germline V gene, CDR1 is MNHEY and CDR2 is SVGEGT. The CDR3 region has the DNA TGTGCCAGCTCCTCTCCGGGACAGGACTATGGCTACACCTTC. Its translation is CASSSPGQDYGYTF.

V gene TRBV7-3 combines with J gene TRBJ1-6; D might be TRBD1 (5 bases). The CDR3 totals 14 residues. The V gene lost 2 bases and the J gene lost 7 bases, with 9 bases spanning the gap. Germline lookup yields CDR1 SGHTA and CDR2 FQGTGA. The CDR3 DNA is TGTGCCAGCAGCTTATCGGGGGGAAATTCACCCCTCCACTTT. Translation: CASSLSGGNSPLHF.

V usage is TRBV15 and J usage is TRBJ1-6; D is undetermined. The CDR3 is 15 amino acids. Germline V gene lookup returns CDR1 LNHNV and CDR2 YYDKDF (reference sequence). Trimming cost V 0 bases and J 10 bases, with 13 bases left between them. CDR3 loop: CATSRDPGFQSPLHF. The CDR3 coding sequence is TGTGCCACCAGCAGAGATCCCGGGTTCCAGTCACCCCTCCACTTT.

In DNA, the CDR3 is TGTGCCAGCAGCGTAGAGTCTTGGGTTTCACCCCTCCACTTT. Encoded protein: CASSVESWVSPLHF. This chain links TRBV9 with TRBJ1-6, with no clear D. V lost 0 bases, J lost 9 bases, and 10 bases lay in between. The CDR3 is 14 residues long. Germline V gene sequence: CDR1 SGDLS, CDR2 YYNGEE.

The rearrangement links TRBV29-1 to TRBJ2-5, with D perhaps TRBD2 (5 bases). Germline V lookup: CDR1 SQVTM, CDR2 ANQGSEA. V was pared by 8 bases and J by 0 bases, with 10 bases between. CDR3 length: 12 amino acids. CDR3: CSFTGYQETQYF. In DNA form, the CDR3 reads TGCAGCTTCACGGGGTACCAAGAGACCCAGTACTTC.

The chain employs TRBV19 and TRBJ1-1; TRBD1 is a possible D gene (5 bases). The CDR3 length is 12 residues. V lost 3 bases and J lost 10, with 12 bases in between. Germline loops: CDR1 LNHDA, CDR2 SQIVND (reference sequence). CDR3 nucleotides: TGTGCCAGTAGTATCCCGACAGCCGGAGCTTTCTTT. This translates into CASSIPTAGAFF.

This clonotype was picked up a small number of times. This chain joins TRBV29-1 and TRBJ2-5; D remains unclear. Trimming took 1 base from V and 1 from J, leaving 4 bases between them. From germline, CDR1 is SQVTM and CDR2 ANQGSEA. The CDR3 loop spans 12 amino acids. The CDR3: CSVEGSQETQYF. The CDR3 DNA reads TGCAGCGTTGAAGGGTCCCAAGAGACCCAGTACTTC.

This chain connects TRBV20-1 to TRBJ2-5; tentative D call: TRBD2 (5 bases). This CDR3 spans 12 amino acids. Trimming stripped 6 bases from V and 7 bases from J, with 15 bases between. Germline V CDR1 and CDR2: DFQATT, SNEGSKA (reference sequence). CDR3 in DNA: TGCAGTGCCAAAGGCCCCGCGGGGACCCAGTACTTC. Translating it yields CSAKGPAGTQYF.